This T cell receptor (beta chain) was obtained from a study of regulatory T cells in long-lasting Graves disease. This clonotype has just a few counts. Its antigen is unknown. Noted time point: newly diagnosed GD, antithyroid drugs for less than 3 months. Construction of the TCR library relied on RNA isolated from PBMCs. Recruitment took place at an endocrinology department in Xi'an, China. The length of the CDR3 is 14 residues. Trimming pared 3 bases from V and 3 bases from J, leaving 12 bases between. Germline CDR1 reads DFQATT; CDR2 reads SNEGSKA (reference sequence). Study-wide results and limits: Among the persistent patients, fewer than 3,000 public clonotypes were shared, more than the 850 to 1,000 shared among new patients.

Building the TCR beta libraries relied on iRepertoire HTBI primers, and CDR3 regions underwent Arm-PCR. TCRdb fed the multiplex PCR reads into MiXCR, producing one record per CDR3 protein. Among 580,000 or so distinct CDR3 sequences listed, about 16% were seen once. The same specimen was also included in a second study, on T cells in Graves' hyperthyroidism and ophthalmopathy. This second report adds: A first-round RT-PCR of the TCR CDR3 used the HTBI primer set. Most thyroid clonotypes that were expanded above 0.001 also turned up in blood.

Sequencing was performed on peripheral blood mononuclear cells (PBMCs), taken at new diagnosis, from a patient treated with antithyroid drugs. The source of this sequence is a man younger than 35 with Graves disease. The V call is TRBV20-1, the J call TRBJ2-1; possible D gene TRBD2, 6 bases. The CDR3 here is CSARAVAVYNEQFF. The CDR3 nucleotides are TGCAGTGCTAGGGCCGTAGCGGTCTACAATGAGCAGTTCTTC.